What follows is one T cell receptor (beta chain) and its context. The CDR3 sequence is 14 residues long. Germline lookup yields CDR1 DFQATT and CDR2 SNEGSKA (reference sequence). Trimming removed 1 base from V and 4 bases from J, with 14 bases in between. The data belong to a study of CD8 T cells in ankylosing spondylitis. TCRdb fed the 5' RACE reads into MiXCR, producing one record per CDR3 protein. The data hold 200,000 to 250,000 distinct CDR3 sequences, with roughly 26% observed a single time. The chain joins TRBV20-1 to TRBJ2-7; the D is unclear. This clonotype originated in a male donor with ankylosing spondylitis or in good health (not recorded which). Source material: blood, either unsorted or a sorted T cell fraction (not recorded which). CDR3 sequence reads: CSARAYGRAYEQYF. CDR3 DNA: TGCAGTGCTAGAGCATACGGCAGAGCTTACGAGCAGTACTTC.